In its sample, the clone carrying this T cell receptor (beta chain) was seen many times. Its antigen is still unknown. The sample is drawn from a study of T cells in Graves' hyperthyroidism and ophthalmopathy. Findings of the study overall: Most thyroid clonotypes with frequency above 0.001 were detected in blood.

V lost 6 bases and J 8 bases, leaving 19 bases between the germline ends. Germline CDR1 and CDR2: MDHEN and SYDVKM. The CDR3 extends over 14 amino acids. TCR beta CDR3 regions were amplified from RNA transcripts. The TCR CDR3 first-round RT-PCR relied on the HTBI primer set. One entry per CDR3 protein, called by TCRdb with MiXCR from the multiplex PCR reads. The table has 600,000 or so distinct CDR3 sequences, 15% to 20% seen once. The origin of this receptor is a woman aged 25 to 45 with Graves' hyperthyroidism. Sequencing was done on a sample of blood. The chain employs TRBV28 and TRBJ1-2; D ambiguous. CDR3 in amino acids: CASSPLGFGEGYTF. DNA of the CDR3: TGTGCCAGCAGCCCCCTCGGGTTCGGGGAGGGCTACACCTTC.